The sequence of this T cell receptor (beta chain) was determined in a study of cytomegalovirus exposure and HLA in healthy donors. Study summary: A subsequent analysis reported that the 120 validation repertoires were produced on the same platform that had also been used for the 666 first-cohort repertoires. Notes on the study in general: A classifier reportedly called cytomegalovirus status with high sensitivity and specificity. In vitro, a few CMV-associated chains proved specific for CMV antigens.

This table comes from immunoSEQ multiplex PCR, and its TCRdb copy is limited to in-frame clones, with some not included. The table lists about 190,000 clones, 80% to 85% of them singletons. The CDR3 runs 14 residues. CDR1 is MNHEY, CDR2 SVGAGI, per germline. Remarks on this clone: Its target is unknown. One end of the junction fails to match germline, which may point to a read error.

The donors formed part of the roughly 120-subject validation cohort, distinct from the roughly 700-subject first cohort. The receptor's source is a woman between 18 and 29 years old in good health and CMV-seropositive. The chain is built from TRBV6-5 and TRBJ2-2; 12 bases map to TRBD1. Sequenced sample: PBMCs. For the CDR3, the DNA is TGTGCCAGTAGACCGGGACAGGGGGCCGGGGAGCTGTTTTTC. Encoded protein: CASRPGQGAGELFF.